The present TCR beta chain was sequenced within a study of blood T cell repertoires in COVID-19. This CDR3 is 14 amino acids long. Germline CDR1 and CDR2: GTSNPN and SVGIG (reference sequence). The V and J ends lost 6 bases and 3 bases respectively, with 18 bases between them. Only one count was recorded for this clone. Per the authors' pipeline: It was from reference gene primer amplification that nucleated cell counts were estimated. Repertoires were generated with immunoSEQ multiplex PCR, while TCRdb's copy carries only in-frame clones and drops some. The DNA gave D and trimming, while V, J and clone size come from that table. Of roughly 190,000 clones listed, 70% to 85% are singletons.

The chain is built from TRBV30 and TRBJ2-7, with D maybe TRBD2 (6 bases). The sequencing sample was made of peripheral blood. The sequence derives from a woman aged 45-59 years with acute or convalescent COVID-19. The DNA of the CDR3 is TGTGCCTGCTCTCGGGGGTTAGGCGTCTACGAGCAGTACTTC. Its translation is CACSRGLGVYEQYF.